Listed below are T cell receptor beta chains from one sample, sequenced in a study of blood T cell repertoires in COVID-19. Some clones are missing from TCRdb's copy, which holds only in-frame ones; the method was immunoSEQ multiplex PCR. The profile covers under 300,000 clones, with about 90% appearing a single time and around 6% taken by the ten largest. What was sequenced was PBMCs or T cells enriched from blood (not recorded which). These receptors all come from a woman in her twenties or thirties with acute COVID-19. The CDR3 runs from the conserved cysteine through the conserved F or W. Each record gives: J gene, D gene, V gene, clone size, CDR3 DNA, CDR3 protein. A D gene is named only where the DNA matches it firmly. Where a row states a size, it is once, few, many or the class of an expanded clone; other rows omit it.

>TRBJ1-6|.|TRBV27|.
TGTGCCAGCACCCTGGGGGGGGCTCGTAATTCACCCCTCCACTTT
CASTLGGARNSPLHF
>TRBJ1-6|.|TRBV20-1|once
TGCAGTGCTAGTCACAGGGTTGATTCACCCCTCCACTTT
CSASHRVDSPLHF
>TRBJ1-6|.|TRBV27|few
TGTGCCAGCAGTTTGGGCCCAGCGGGTAATTCACCCCTCCACTTT
CASSLGPAGNSPLHF
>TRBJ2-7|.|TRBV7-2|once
TGTGCCAGCAGCTTAGGTGGGCGCGAGCAGTACTTC
CASSLGGREQYF
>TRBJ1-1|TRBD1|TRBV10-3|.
TGTGCCATCGCCCAGGACAGGGGTGAAGCTTTCTTT
CAIAQDRGEAFF
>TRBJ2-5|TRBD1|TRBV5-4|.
TGTGCCAGCAGCTCTATGTTAGGGACAGAAGAGACCCAGTACTTC
CASSSMLGTEETQYF
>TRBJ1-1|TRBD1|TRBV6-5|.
TGTGCCAGCAGTTACTCGACAGGGGGCACTGAAGCTTTCTTT
CASSYSTGGTEAFF
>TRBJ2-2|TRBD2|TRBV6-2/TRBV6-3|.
TGTGCCAGCAGTTACGGCCTGACTAGCGTAAACACCGGGGAGCTGTTTTTT
CASSYGLTSVNTGELFF
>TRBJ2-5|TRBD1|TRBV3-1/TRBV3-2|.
TGTGCCAGCAGCCAAGAGAGGGGGCCGATTCCACGGGCCCAGTACTTC
CASSQERGPIPRAQYF
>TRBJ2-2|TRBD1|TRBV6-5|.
TGTGCCAGCACTCGAGGGACAGGGCCCCCGTGGGAGCTGTTTTTT
CASTRGTGPPWELFF
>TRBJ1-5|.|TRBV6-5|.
TGTGCCAGCAGTAAGAGGTTCGATCAGCCCCAGCATTTT
CASSKRFDQPQHF
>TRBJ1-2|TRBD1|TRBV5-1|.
TGCGCCAGCAGCTTACGAGGACAGGGGACAAGTGGCTACACCTTC
CASSLRGQGTSGYTF
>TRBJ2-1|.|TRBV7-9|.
TGTGCCAGCAGCCAGACAGAATCCTACAATGAGCAGTTCTTC
CASSQTESYNEQFF
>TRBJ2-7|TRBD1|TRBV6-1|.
TGTGCCAGCAGTGAAGCCGGGACAGGGGTTTACGAGCAGTACTTC
CASSEAGTGVYEQYF
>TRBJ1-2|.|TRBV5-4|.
TGTGCCAGCAGCCGGGGACACCTGAACTATGGCTACACCTTC
CASSRGHLNYGYTF
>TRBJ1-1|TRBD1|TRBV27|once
TGTGCCAGCAGTAGACAGGGGGACAGCACTGAAGCTTTCTTT
CASSRQGDSTEAFF
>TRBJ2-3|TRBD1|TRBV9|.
TGTGCCAGCAGCTCCCGACAGGGGATTACAGATACGCAGTATTTT
CASSSRQGITDTQYF
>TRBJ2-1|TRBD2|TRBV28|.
TGTGCCAGCAGGAGGGGACTAGCGGGGGGGCGAAGGAACAATGAGCAGTTCTTC
CASRRGLAGGRRNNEQFF
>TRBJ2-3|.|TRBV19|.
TGTGCCAGTCGACATCCGGGACTTGCCACAGATACGCAGTATTTT
CASRHPGLATDTQYF
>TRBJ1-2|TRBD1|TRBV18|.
TGTGCCAGCTCACCGTTAAGACAGGGACGAACTGGTGCAACTGTCTATGGCTACACCTTC
CASSPLRQGRTGATVYGYTF
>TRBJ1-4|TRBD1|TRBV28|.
TGTGCCAGCAGTGTGCGACAGGGCACTAATGAAAAACTGTTTTTT
CASSVRQGTNEKLFF
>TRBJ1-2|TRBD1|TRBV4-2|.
TGTGCCAGCAGCCAAGATACGACAGGGGGTGGCTATTGGGGCTACACCTTC
CASSQDTTGGGYWGYTF
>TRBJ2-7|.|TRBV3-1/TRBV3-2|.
TGTGCCAGCAGCTTCGAGTCCCAGAGGGAGCAGTACTTC
CASSFESQREQYF
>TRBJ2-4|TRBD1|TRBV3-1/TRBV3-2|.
TGTGCCAGCAGCCCCCGACAGGGGGCTTTTCAGTACTTC
CASSPRQGAFQYF
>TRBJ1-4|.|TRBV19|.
TGTGCCAGTAGTACGTTGGGGGGGCGGGCTAATGAAAAACTGTTTTTT
CASSTLGGRANEKLFF
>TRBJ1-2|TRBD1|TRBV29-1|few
TGCAGCGTTGCTTCGGACAGGGCCGCCTATGGCTACACCTTC
CSVASDRAAYGYTF
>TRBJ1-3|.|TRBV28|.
TGTGCCAGCAGTTTGGACTCTCACTCTGGAAACACCATATATTTT
CASSLDSHSGNTIYF
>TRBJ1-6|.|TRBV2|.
TGTGCCAGCAGTGAATTACCGGGGGGGAATTCACCCCTCCACTTT
CASSELPGGNSPLHF
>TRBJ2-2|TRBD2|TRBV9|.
TGTGCCAGCAGCGTGGGGGCGGGAGGGAACACCGGGGAGCTGTTTTTT
CASSVGAGGNTGELFF
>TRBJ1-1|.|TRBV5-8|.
TGTGCCAGCACACGCGGATGGCACACTGAAGCTTTCTTT
CASTRGWHTEAFF
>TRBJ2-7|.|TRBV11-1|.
TGTGCCAGCAGCTTGTTTGGGGGCGACGAGCAGTACTTC
CASSLFGGDEQYF
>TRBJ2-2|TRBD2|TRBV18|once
TGTGCCAGCTCACCAGGGTTAGCGGGAAAGAACACCGGGGAGCTGTTTTTT
CASSPGLAGKNTGELFF
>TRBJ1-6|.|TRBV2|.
TGTGCCAGCAGTGAATGGGAATGGGCCCACTGGGGAGGAGAATCACCCCTCCACTTT
CASSEWEWAHWGGESPLHF
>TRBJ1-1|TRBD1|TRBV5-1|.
TGCGCCAGCAGCTTACGACAGGGAGTAGGGAACACTGAAGCTTTCTTT
CASSLRQGVGNTEAFF
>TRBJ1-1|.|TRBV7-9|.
TGTGCCAGCAGCTTAGCCCCTAGGGGGGGCGGTGAAGCTTTCTTT
CASSLAPRGGGEAFF